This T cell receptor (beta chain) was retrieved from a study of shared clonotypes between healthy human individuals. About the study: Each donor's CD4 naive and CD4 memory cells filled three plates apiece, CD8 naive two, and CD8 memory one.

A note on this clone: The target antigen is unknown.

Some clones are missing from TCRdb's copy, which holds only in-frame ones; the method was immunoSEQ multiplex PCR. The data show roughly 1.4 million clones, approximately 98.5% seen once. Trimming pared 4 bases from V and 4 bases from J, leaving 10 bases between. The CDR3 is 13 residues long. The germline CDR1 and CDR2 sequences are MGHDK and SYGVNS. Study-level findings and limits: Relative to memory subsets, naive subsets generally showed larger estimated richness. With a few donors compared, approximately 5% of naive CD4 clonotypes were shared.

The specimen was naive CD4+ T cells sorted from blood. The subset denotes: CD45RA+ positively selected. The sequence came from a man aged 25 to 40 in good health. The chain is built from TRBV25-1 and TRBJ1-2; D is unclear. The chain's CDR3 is CASSGRSPYGYTF. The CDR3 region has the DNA TGTGCCAGCAGTGGCAGGAGTCCCTATGGCTACACCTTC.